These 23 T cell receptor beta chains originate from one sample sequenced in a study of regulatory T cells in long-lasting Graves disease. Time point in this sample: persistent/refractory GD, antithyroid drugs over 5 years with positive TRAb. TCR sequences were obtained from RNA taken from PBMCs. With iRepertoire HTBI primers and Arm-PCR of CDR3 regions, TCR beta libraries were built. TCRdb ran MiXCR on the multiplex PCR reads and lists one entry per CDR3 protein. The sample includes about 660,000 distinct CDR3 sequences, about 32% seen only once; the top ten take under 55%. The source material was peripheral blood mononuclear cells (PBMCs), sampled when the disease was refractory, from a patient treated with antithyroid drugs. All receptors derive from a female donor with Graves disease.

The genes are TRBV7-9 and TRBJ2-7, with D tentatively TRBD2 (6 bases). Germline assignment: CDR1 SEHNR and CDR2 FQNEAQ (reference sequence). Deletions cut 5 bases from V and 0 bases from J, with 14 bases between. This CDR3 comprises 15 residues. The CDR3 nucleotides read TGTGCCAGCAGCCTTAGCGCGGGGCCCTCCTACGAGCAGTACTTC. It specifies CASSLSAGPSYEQYF.

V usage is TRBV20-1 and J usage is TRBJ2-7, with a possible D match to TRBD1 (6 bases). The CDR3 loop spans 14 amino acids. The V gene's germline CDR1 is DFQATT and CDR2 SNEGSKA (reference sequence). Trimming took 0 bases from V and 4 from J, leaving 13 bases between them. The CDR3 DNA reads TGCAGTGCTAGAGATAGAAAAGGGGGTTACGAGCAGTACTTC. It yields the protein CSARDRKGGYEQYF.

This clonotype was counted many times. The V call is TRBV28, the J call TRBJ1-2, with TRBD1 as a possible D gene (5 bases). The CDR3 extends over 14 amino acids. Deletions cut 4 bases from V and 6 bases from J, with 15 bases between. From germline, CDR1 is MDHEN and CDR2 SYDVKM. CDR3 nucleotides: TGTGCCAGCAGTTCCGTAGCAGGGCCCCATGGCTACACCTTC. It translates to CASSSVAGPHGYTF.

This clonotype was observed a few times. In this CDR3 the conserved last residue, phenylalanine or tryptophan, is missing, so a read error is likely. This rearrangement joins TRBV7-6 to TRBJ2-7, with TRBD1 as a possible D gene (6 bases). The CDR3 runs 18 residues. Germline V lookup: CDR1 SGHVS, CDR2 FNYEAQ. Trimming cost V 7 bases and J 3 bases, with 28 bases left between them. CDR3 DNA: TGTGCCAGCACCCCGGAGGCAGGGGCAGCGCTGGTTGTCTACGAGCAGTACCTC. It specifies CASTPEAGAALVVYEQYL.

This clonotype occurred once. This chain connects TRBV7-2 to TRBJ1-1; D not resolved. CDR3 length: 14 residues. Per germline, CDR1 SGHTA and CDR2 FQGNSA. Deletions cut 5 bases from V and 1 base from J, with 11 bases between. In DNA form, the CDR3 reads TGTGCCAGCAGCGCCGGGGTTAGGAACACTGAAGCTTTCTTT. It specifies CASSAGVRNTEAFF.

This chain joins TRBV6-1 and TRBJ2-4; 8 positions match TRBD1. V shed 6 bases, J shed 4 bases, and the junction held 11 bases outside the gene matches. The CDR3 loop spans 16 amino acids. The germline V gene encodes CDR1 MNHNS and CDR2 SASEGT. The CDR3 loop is CASRPDLDRVKNIQYF. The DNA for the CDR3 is TGTGCCAGCAGACCGGACTTGGACAGGGTGAAAAACATTCAGTACTTC.

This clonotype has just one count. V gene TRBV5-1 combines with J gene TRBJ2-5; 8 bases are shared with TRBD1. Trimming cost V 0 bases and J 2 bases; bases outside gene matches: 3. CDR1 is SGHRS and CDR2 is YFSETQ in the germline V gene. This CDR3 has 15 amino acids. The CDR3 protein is CASSLDRGTQETQYF. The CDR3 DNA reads TGCGCCAGCAGCTTGGACAGGGGGACTCAAGAGACCCAGTACTTC.

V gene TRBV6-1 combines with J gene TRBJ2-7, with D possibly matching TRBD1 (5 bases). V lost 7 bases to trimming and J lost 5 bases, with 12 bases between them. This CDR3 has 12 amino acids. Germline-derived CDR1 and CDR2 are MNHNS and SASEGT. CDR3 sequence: CASTDSRNEQYF. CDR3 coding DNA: TGTGCCAGCACCGACAGTCGGAACGAGCAGTACTTC.

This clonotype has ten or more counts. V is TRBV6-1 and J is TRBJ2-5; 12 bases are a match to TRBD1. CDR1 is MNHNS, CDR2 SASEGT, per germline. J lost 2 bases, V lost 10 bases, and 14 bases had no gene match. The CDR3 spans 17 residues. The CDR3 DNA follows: TGTGCCACCTCCGGGACAGGGGGCAGGGTACGACAAGAGACCCAGTACTTC. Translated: CATSGTGGRVRQETQYF.

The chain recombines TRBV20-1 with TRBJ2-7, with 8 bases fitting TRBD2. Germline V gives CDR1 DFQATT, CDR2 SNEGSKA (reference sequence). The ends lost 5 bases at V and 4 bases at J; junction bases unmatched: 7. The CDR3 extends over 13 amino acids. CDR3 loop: CSAFSGGNYEQYF. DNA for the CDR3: TGCAGTGCTTTCAGCGGGGGCAATTACGAGCAGTACTTC.

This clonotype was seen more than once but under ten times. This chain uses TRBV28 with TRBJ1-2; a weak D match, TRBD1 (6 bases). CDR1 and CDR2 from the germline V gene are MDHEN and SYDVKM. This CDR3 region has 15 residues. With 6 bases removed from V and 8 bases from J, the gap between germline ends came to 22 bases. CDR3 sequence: CASSPPRQAIIGYTF. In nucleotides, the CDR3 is TGTGCCAGCAGCCCACCCCGACAGGCAATTATAGGCTACACCTTC.

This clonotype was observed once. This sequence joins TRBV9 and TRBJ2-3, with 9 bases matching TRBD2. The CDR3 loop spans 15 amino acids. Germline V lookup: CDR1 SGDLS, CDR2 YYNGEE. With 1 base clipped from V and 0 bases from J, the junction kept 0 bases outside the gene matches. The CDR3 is CASSVTSGSTDTQYF. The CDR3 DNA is TGTGCCAGCAGCGTAACTAGCGGGAGCACAGATACGCAGTATTTT.

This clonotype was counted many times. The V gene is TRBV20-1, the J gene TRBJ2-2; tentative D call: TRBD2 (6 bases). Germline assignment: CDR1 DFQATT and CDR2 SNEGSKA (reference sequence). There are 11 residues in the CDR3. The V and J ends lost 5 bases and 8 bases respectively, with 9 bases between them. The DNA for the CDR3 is TGCAGTGCTTACAGCGGGGGGGAGCTGTTTTTT. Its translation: CSAYSGGELFF.

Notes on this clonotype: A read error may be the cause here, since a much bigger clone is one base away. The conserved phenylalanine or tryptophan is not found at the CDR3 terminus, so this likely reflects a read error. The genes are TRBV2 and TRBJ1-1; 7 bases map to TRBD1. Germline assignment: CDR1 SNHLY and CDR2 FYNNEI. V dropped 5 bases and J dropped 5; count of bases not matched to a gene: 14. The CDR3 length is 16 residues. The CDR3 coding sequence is TGTGCCAGCAGTCGGGACAGCGCTAGTAAGAGGACTGAAGCTTTCTCT. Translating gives CASSRDSASKRTEAFS.

This chain's CDR3 is CSARDHAGQGPYGYTF. CDR3 nucleotide sequence: TGCAGTGCTAGAGATCATGCGGGACAGGGCCCCTATGGCTACACCTTC. The chain recombines TRBV20-1 with TRBJ1-2; 9 bases line up with TRBD1. The CDR3 consists of 16 residues. Germline V gene sequence: CDR1 DFQATT, CDR2 SNEGSKA (reference sequence). V shed 0 bases and J 4 bases; nucleotides not matched to a gene: 9.

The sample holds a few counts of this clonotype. The CDR3: CASSLAQGQAYEQYF. Written as DNA, the CDR3 is TGCGCCAGCAGCTTGGCCCAGGGACAGGCCTACGAGCAGTACTTC. The chain carries TRBV5-1 and TRBJ2-7; 8 bases are a match to TRBD1. The J segment lost 2 bases and the V segment lost 0 bases, leaving 4 bases of the junction unmatched. The CDR3 loop spans 15 amino acids. Germline CDR1 is SGHRS and CDR2 is YFSETQ. Combining the CDR3 with reference TRBV5-1 and TRBJ2-7 gives the whole variable domain KAGVTQTPRYLIKTRGQQVTLSCSPISGHRSVSWYQQTPGQGLQFLFEYFSETQRNKGNFPGRFSGRQFSNSRSEMNVSTLELGDSALYLCASSLAQGQAYEQYFGPGTRLTVT.

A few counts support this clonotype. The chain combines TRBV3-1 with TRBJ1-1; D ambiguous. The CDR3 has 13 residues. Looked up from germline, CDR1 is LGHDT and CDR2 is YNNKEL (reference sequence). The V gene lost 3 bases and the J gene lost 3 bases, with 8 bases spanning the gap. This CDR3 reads CASSQVFDTEAFF. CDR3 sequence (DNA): TGTGCCAGCAGCCAGGTATTCGACACTGAAGCTTTCTTT.

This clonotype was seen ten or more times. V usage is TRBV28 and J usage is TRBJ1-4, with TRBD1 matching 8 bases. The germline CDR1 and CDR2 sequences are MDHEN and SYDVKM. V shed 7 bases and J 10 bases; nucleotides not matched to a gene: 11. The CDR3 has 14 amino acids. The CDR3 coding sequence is TGTGCCAGCACCCCAGGGACAGGTGCGGGAAAACTGTTTTTT. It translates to CASTPGTGAGKLFF.

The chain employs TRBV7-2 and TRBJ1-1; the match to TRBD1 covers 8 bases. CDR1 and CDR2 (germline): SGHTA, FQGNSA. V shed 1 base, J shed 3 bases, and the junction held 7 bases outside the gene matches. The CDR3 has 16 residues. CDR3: CASSLVTGGWDTEAFF. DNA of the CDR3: TGTGCCAGCAGCTTAGTCACAGGGGGTTGGGACACTGAAGCTTTCTTT. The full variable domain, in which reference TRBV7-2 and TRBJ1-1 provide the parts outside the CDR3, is GAGVSQSPSNKVTEKGKDVELRCDPISGHTALYWYRQSLGQGLEFLIYFQGNSAPDKSGLPSDRFSAERTGGSVSTLTIQRTQQEDSAVYLCASSLVTGGWDTEAFFGQGTRLTVV.

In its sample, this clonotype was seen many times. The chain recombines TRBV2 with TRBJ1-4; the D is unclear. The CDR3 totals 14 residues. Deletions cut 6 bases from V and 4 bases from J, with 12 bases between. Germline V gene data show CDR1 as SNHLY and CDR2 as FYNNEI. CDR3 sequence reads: CASSSWDDNEKLFF. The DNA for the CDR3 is TGTGCCAGCAGCTCCTGGGATGATAATGAAAAACTGTTTTTT. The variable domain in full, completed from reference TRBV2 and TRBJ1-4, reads EPEVTQTPSHQVTQMGQEVILRCVPISNHLYFYWYRQILGQKVEFLVSFYNNEISEKSEIFDDQFSVERPDGSNFTLKIRSTKLEDSAMYFCASSSWDDNEKLFFGSGTQLSVL.

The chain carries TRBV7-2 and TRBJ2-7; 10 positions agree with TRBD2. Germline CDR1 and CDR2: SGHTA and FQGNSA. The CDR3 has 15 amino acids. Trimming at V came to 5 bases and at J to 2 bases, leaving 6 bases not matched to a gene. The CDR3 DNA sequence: TGTGCCAGCAGCCCCGGGACTAGCGTACCCTACGAGCAGTACTTC. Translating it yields CASSPGTSVPYEQYF.

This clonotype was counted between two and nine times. The CDR3 nucleotides are TGTGCCGATTCTCTTGGGGGAGGGCCGGGGGAGACCCAGTACTTC. Its protein product is CADSLGGGPGETQYF. The chain carries TRBV7-2 and TRBJ2-5, with 7 bases lining up with TRBD2. Per the germline V gene, CDR1 is SGHTA and CDR2 is FQGNSA. This CDR3 has 15 residues. V lost 11 bases to trimming and J lost 5 bases; unmatched junction nucleotides: 17.

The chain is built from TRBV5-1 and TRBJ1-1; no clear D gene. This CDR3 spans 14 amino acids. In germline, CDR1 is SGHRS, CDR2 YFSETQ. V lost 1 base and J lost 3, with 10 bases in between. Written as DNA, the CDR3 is TGCGCCAGCAGCTTGCGTCAGATTGACACTGAAGCTTTCTTT. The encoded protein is CASSLRQIDTEAFF.